Below, 10 T cell receptor beta chains from the same sample are listed, as sequenced in a study of regulatory T cells in long-lasting Graves disease. HTBI primers from iRepertoire and Arm-PCR of CDR3 regions yielded the TCR beta libraries. TCRdb reanalysed the multiplex PCR reads using MiXCR and keeps one entry per CDR3 protein. Among around 400,000 distinct CDR3 sequences listed, 15% to 18% were seen once. Time point meaning: newly diagnosed GD, antithyroid drugs for less than 3 months. With RNA extracted from PBMCs as input, the TCR library was made. The sequences come from peripheral blood mononuclear cells (PBMCs), collected at new diagnosis, from a patient treated with antithyroid drugs. The receptor source for this set is a female donor with Graves disease.

This clonotype was seen at least ten times. The chain has TRBV11-2 and TRBJ2-5; D ambiguous. Between the trimmed V and J ends, which lost 0 bases and 2 bases, there was a span of 10 bases. CDR1 is SGHAT and CDR2 is FQNNGV in the germline V gene. CDR3 length equals 15 residues. The chain's CDR3 is CASSLEHYRQETQYF. The CDR3 DNA follows: TGTGCCAGCAGCTTAGAACATTACCGGCAAGAGACCCAGTACTTC.

The rearrangement uses TRBV19 and TRBJ2-2, with 8 nucleotides matching TRBD2. Trimming at V came to 9 bases and at J to 8 bases, leaving 11 bases not matched to a gene. There are 14 residues in the CDR3. Germline-derived CDR1 and CDR2 are LNHDA and SQIVND (reference sequence). The CDR3 bases are TGTGCCAGCCGGGAGGGCCTACTTAAGGGGGAGCTGTTTTTT. Translating gives CASREGLLKGELFF.

The chain couples TRBV6-1 to TRBJ2-3; D is uncertain. Judging by the DNA end, TRBJ2-5 fits better; the J call may be wrong. CDR1 is MNHNS, CDR2 SASEGT, per germline. This CDR3 has 11 amino acids. CDR3 amino acids: CASSNSETQYF. CDR3 nucleotide sequence: TGTGCCAGCAGCAACTCTGAAACCCAGTACTTC.

This clonotype was observed a few times. This chain joins TRBV6-2 or TRBV6-3 and TRBJ2-3, with no clear D. CDR1 and CDR2 from the germline V gene are MNHEY and SVGEGT. The CDR3 totals 17 residues. V lost 5 bases and J 2 bases, leaving 20 bases between the germline ends. CDR3 sequence: CASSARYRLKYTDTQYF. The DNA of the CDR3 is TGTGCCAGCAGTGCCCGGTACAGATTAAAGTACACAGATACGCAGTATTTT.

This clonotype was counted many times. V is TRBV28 and J is TRBJ2-7, with TRBD2 as a possible D gene (5 bases). Germline assignment: CDR1 MDHEN and CDR2 SYDVKM. This CDR3 has 13 amino acids. The V gene lost 5 bases and the J gene lost 3 bases, with 11 bases spanning the gap. Written as DNA, the CDR3 is TGTGCCAGCAGTCTTCCCGGGGTCTACGAGCAGTACTTC. Its translation is CASSLPGVYEQYF.

This clonotype has ten or more counts. The V gene is TRBV12-3 or TRBV12-4, the J gene TRBJ1-2; 8 bases align to TRBD1. The V and J ends lost 6 bases and 2 bases, in that order; junction bases with no gene match: 5. The CDR3 contains 14 residues. The DNA for the CDR3 is TGTGCCAGCAGAGCAGGGGGCGTAAACTATGGCTACACCTTC. Residues: CASRAGGVNYGYTF.

This clonotype was counted ten times or more. This rearrangement joins TRBV24-1 to TRBJ2-1, with D perhaps being TRBD1 or TRBD2 (5 bases each). The CDR3 totals 16 residues. Deletions cut 4 bases from V and 4 bases from J, with 16 bases between. Germline V gene sequence: CDR1 KGHDR, CDR2 SFDVKD. CDR3: CATSDPGAQGYNEQFF. CDR3 sequence (DNA): TGTGCCACCAGTGACCCCGGGGCTCAAGGGTACAATGAGCAGTTCTTC.

J is TRBJ2-1 and V is TRBV28; D not resolved. With 5 bases removed from V and 4 bases from J, the gap between germline ends came to 15 bases. In germline, CDR1 is MDHEN, CDR2 SYDVKM. The CDR3 has 15 amino acids. This CDR3 is CASSGPLFPYNEQFF. The CDR3 bases are TGTGCCAGCAGTGGACCTCTATTCCCATACAATGAGCAGTTCTTC. The complete variable domain, with remaining parts taken from reference TRBV28 and TRBJ2-1, reads DVKVTQSSRYLVKRTGEKVFLECVQDMDHENMFWYRQDPGLGLRLIYFSYDVKMKEKGDIPEGYSVSREKKERFSLILESASTNQTSMYLCASSGPLFPYNEQFFGPGTRLTVL.

The chain has TRBV4-3 and TRBJ1-2, with D perhaps TRBD1 (6 bases). This CDR3 has 17 amino acids. Germline V gene sequence: CDR1 LGHNA, CDR2 YSLEER. Deletions cut 0 bases from V and 3 bases from J, with 17 bases between. The CDR3 is CASSQDIRRAGDYGYTF. The CDR3 DNA sequence: TGCGCCAGCAGCCAAGATATAAGGAGGGCAGGGGACTATGGCTACACCTTC.

This clonotype came up many times. The CDR3 DNA sequence: TGTGCCAGCAGCCCTGGATACTCTGGAAACACCATATATTTT. It specifies CASSPGYSGNTIYF. The chain recombines TRBV12-3 or TRBV12-4 with TRBJ1-3; D uncertain. Trimming shortened V by 6 bases and J by 0 bases, and 9 bases separated the two germline ends. The CDR3 extends over 14 amino acids.